This T cell receptor beta chain was obtained from a study of PD-1 blockade in classical Hodgkin lymphoma. General observations from the study: Baseline TCR diversity was reportedly lower in newly diagnosed patients than healthy donors. A significant rise in TCR diversity was seen by C4D1 for CD4+ cells but not for CD8+ cells.

Using immunoSEQ multiplex PCR, the repertoire was profiled, and TCRdb retains in-frame clones only, with some absent. The data show 12,000 or so clones, approximately 88% seen once. In the case of this clone: The antigen is not known.

Relapse after autologous stem cell transplantation occurred in every patient, and brentuximab vedotin exposure varied. The authors enriched CD8+ T cells from thawed PBMCs via magnetic negative selection. The receptor's source is a human donor with classical Hodgkin lymphoma. The sequenced sample was CD8+ T cells from blood, obtained at baseline.

CDR3 DNA: TGTGCCAGCAGTTACTCGTGGCTGGAGTTAGTAGAGACCCAGTACTTC. Its protein is CASSYSWLELVETQYF. The rearrangement joins TRBV6-5 to TRBJ2-5; D remains unclear. Trimming removed 0 bases from V and 4 bases from J, with 15 bases in between. Germline V CDR1 and CDR2: MNHEY, SVGAGI. CDR3 size: 16 residues.